The clone carrying this T cell receptor (beta chain) was seen at least ten times. The antigen remains undetermined. In germline, CDR1 is LNHDA, CDR2 SQIVND (reference sequence). Unmatched junction bases numbered 15, after V lost 7 bases and J lost 3 bases. The CDR3 extends over 17 amino acids. The investigators amplified TCR beta CDR3 regions from RNA transcripts. In the first-round RT-PCR of the TCR CDR3, the HTBI primer set was used. One entry per CDR3 protein results from TCRdb running MiXCR on the multiplex PCR reads. In the table there are about 290,000 distinct CDR3 sequences, approximately 15% of which are singletons. This record comes from a study of T cells in Graves' hyperthyroidism and ophthalmopathy. Study-level background: The authors collected peripheral blood at initial diagnosis, before any treatment. Whole-study results and caveats: In the blood, most expanded thyroid clonotypes above 0.001 appeared as well.

Diagnostic decisions used clinical symptoms, serum thyroxine and TRAb, thyroid ultrasound and orbital computed tomography. This sequence was found in a woman aged 40 to 50 with Graves' hyperthyroidism. The material sequenced was blood. The chain has TRBV19 and TRBJ1-1; 9 bases align to TRBD1. This CDR3 is CASNSGGTGPFYTEAFF. CDR3 DNA: TGTGCCAGTAACTCAGGTGGGACAGGGCCCTTTTACACTGAAGCTTTCTTT.